A single sample is the source of the 7 T cell receptor beta chains below, sequenced in a study of tissue T cells after allogeneic stem cell transplantation. This research-autopsy study prospectively enrolled adult allogeneic hematopoietic cell transplant recipients with steroid-refractory graft-versus-host disease. Sequenced by immunoSEQ multiplex PCR; TCRdb stores in-frame clones only, minus some. The data contain under 3,500 clones, under 70% of them singletons. The material sequenced was jejunal tissue, taken at autopsy. These receptors were collected from a male patient over 55 with steroid-refractory graft-versus-host disease after an allogeneic stem cell transplant. Some T cells may be the graft donor's.

This sequence joins TRBV30 and TRBJ1-2, with D uncertain. V was pared by 0 bases and J by 4 bases, with 15 bases between. This CDR3 has 15 amino acids. Per the germline V gene, CDR1 is GTSNPN and CDR2 is SVGIG (reference sequence). CDR3 amino acids: CAWSVPALPCYGYTF. The CDR3 nucleotides read TGTGCCTGGAGTGTCCCCGCCCTCCCTTGCTATGGCTACACCTTC.

The table lists this clone with a few counts. The rearrangement uses TRBV10-3 and TRBJ1-6; D call uncertain. CDR3 length: 14 residues. Germline V gives CDR1 ENHRY, CDR2 SYGVKD. Trimming left V 11 bases short and J 10 bases short, with 21 bases between. CDR3 nucleotide sequence: TGTGCCGCACAGACGGACCCGGCCGGATCACCCCTCCACTTT. It yields the protein CAAQTDPAGSPLHF.

The CDR3 DNA reads as TGTGCCAGCTCACCACCAGTCTATTCGGAAGCAAAACTGTTTTTT. Residues: CASSPPVYSEAKLFF. The V gene is TRBV18, the J gene TRBJ1-4; unclear D gene. CDR1 is KGHSH, CDR2 LQKENI, per germline. Deletions cut 0 bases from V and 10 bases from J, with 15 bases between. The CDR3 is 15 amino acids.

The chain links TRBV3-1 (or the pseudogene TRBV3-2) to TRBJ2-7, with 7 bases aligning to TRBD1. J lost 0 bases, V lost 0 bases, and 20 bases had no gene match. CDR3 length: 21 residues. The germline gives CDR1 LGHDT, CDR2 YNNKEL (reference sequence). The CDR3 region has the DNA TGTGCCAGCAGCCAAGAAAGAACCGGGACAGTCTCTACCCTTAGCTCCTACGAGCAGTACTTC. Encoded protein: CASSQERTGTVSTLSSYEQYF.

The rearrangement joins TRBV5-1 to TRBJ1-4; no firm D call. Germline assignment: CDR1 SGHRS and CDR2 YFSETQ. V gave up 4 bases and J gave up 0 bases, with 4 bases separating them. This CDR3 spans 13 amino acids. Written as DNA, the CDR3 is TGCGCCAGCAGCGGTTCAACTAATGAAAAACTGTTTTTT. Its translation is CASSGSTNEKLFF.

The chain couples TRBV5-4 to TRBJ1-2, with D possibly TRBD1 on 6 matching bases. This CDR3 comprises 14 residues. V was trimmed by 5 bases and J by 6 bases, leaving 17 bases between them. The germline V gene has CDR1 SGHNT and CDR2 YYREEE (reference sequence). CDR3 sequence reads: CASRATRDTNGYTF. For the CDR3, the DNA is TGTGCCAGCAGAGCAACCCGGGACACAAATGGCTACACCTTC.

Only a few counts were recorded for this clone. This CDR3 reads CASSTGRVTEAFF. As DNA, the CDR3 is TGTGCCAGCAGTACAGGGCGTGTGACTGAAGCTTTCTTT. The rearrangement links TRBV6-2 or TRBV6-3 to TRBJ1-1; TRBD1 is a possible D gene (6 bases). V lost 5 bases and J lost 5, with 12 bases in between. Germline CDR1 is MNHEY and CDR2 is SVGEGT. The CDR3 contains 13 residues.